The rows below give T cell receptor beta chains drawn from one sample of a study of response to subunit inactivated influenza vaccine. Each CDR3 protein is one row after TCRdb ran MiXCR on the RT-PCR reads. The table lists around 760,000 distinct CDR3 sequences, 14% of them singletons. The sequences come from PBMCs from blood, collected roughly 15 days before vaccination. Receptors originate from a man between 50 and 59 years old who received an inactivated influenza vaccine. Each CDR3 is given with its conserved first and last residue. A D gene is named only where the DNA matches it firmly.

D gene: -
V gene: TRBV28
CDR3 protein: CASSAPGTNSYNEQFF

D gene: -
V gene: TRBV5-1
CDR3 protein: CASSLALPSGKETQYF

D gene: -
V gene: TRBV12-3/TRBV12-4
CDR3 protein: CASSLGDMGYEQYF

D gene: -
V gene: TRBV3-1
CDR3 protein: CASSPQPSTREQYF

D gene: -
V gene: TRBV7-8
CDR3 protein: CASSWAPLGEQYF

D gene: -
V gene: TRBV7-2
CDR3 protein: CASSLGPSGGTDTQYF

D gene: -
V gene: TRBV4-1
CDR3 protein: CASSQDLQGVETQYF

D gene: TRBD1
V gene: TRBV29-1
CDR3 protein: CSVEDWTGGDTQYF

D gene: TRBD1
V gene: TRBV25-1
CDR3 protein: CASSEFGTGTYEQYF

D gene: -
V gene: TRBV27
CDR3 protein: CASSPSHRVQETQYF

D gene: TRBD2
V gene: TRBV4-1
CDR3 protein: CASSQDKTGGYEQYF

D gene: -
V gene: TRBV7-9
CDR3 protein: CASSLASDRETQYF

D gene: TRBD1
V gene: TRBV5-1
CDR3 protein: CASSWKDRIYEQYF

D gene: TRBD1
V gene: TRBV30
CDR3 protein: CAWSGTGKTYNEQFF

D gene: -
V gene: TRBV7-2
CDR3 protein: CASSLQNTQETQYF

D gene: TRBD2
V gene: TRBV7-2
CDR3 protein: CASSPFAGAEQFF

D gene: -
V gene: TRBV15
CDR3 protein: CATSRDRGSNQPQHF

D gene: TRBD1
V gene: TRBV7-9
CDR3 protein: CASSPRDSINYGYTF

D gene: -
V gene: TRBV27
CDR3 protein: CASKRVGYNEQFF

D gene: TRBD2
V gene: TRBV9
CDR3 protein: CASSRLAGEGGQETQYF

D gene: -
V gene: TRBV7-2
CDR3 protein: CASSLRLGRGGANVLTF

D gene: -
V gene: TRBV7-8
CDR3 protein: CASSAEAQGFYNEQFF

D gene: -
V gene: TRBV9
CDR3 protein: CASSVDPGRFNTGELFF

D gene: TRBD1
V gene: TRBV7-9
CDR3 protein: CASSLASGQRNSPLHF

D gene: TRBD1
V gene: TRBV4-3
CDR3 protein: CASSQDRGLYEQYF

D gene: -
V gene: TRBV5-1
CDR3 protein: CASHGFAEKGETQYF

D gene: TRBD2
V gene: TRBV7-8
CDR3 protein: CASSSTSPFSTDTQYF

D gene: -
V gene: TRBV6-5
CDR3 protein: CASSYSSEYGYTF

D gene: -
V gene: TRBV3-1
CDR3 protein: CASSQIRALAYNEQFF

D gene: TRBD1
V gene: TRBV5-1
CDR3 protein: CASNPPETGVGQAFF

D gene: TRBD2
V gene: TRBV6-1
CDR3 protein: CASTTSQGYNEQFF

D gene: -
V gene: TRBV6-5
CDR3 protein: CASSYSWQGRNTGELFF

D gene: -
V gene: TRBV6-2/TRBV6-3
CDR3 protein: CASSAGVTTDTQYF

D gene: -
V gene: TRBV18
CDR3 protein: CASSPPNRNTGELFF

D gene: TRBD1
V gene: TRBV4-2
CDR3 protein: CASSQEGDRGPRRFF

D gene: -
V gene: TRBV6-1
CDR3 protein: CASRVGQSNSYEQYF

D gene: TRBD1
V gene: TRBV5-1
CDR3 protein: CASSLGQGASYNEQFF

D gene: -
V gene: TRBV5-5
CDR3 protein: CASSLTGNLRNSPLHF

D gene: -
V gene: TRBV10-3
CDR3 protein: CAISEVLQGTGYTF

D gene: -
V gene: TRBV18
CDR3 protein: CASSKLGATGYTF

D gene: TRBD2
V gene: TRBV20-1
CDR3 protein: CSARASGTPHEQFF

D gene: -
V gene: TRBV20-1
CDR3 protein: CSARDPVQGSWETQYF

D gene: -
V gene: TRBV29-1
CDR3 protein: CSVAPGSLGNTIYF

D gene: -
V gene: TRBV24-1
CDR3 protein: CATSDSRQAPTYGYTF

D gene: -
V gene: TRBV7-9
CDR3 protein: CASSSTSRDEQFF

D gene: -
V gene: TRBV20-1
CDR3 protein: CSARVDAYEQYF

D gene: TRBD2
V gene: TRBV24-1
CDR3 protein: CATSDPGTRDDHPYNEQFF

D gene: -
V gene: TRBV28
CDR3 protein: CASSLYSEAFF

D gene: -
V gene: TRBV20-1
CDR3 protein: CSAIRTAQETQYF

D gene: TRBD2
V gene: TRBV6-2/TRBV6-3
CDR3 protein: CASSFLTSGVKDTQYF

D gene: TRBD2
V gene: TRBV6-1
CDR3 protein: CASRASGRSSYEQYF

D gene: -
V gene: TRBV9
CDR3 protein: CASSVVQGGNTGELFF